The next 21 T cell receptor beta chains were all read from a single sample in a study of blood T cell repertoires in COVID-19. Method: immunoSEQ multiplex PCR; TCRdb's copy keeps in-frame clones and lacks some. The table lists about 210,000 clones, 85% of them singletons. Sequencing was done on a sample of PBMCs or T cells enriched from blood (not recorded which). These receptors were taken from a man between 40 and 49 years old who had recovered from COVID-19.

Only one count was recorded for this clone. The chain recombines TRBV5-4 with TRBJ1-1; D is unclear. Per the germline V gene, CDR1 is SGHNT and CDR2 is YYREEE (reference sequence). The CDR3 covers 14 residues. Trimming took off 4 bases at V and 1 base at J, with 11 bases between the two ends. In nucleotides, the CDR3 is TGTGCCAGCAGCATAGGACGGGAGAACACTGAAGCTTTCTTT. Its protein product is CASSIGRENTEAFF.

The chain recombines TRBV9 with TRBJ2-7; the match to TRBD1 covers 7 bases. This CDR3 comprises 15 residues. Per the germline V gene, CDR1 is SGDLS and CDR2 is YYNGEE. V lost 4 bases to trimming and J lost 2 bases; unmatched junction nucleotides: 9. The CDR3 DNA follows: TGTGCCAGCAGCCCCCGGGACAGCAGCCCCTACGAGCAGTACTTC. Amino acid sequence: CASSPRDSSPYEQYF.

V gene TRBV4-1 combines with J gene TRBJ1-1; D uncertain. The V end lost 2 bases, the J end lost 0 bases, and 16 bases lay between the germline ends. The CDR3 spans 17 residues. Germline CDR1 reads MGHRA; CDR2 reads YSYEKL. CDR3 sequence (DNA): TGCGCCAGCAGCCAAAACCCGGGCTCCGGGATGAACACTGAAGCTTTCTTT. Its translation: CASSQNPGSGMNTEAFF.

The rearrangement links TRBV18 to TRBJ2-7; possibly TRBD1 for D (5 bases). CDR1 is KGHSH and CDR2 is LQKENI in the germline V gene. V was clipped by 2 bases and J by 6 bases, with 17 bases between them. The CDR3 is 15 amino acids. The CDR3 sequence: CASSPSPGQSGEQYF. The DNA for the CDR3 is TGTGCCAGCTCACCATCCCCAGGGCAGTCCGGCGAGCAGTACTTC.

This chain uses TRBV11-2 with TRBJ2-6; 7 bases line up with TRBD2. This CDR3 contains 18 residues. CDR1 and CDR2 from the germline V gene are SGHAT and FQNNGV. V lost 0 bases and J lost 0; bases outside the gene matches: 5. CDR3 sequence: CASSLEPGGYSGANVLTF. The CDR3, as DNA: TGTGCCAGCAGCTTAGAACCGGGGGGTTACTCTGGGGCCAACGTCCTGACTTTC.

The rearrangement joins TRBV19 to TRBJ1-2, with 11 bases that match TRBD1. V shed 6 bases and J 7 bases; nucleotides not matched to a gene: 4. CDR1 is LNHDA, CDR2 SQIVND, per germline (reference sequence). The CDR3 runs to 13 residues. CDR3 nucleotides: TGTGCCAGTAGGGACAGGGGGCCTTTTGGCTACACCTTC. This encodes CASRDRGPFGYTF. Based on the CDR3 plus reference TRBV19 and TRBJ1-2, the full variable domain is DGGITQSPKYLFRKEGQNVTLSCEQNLNHDAMYWYRQDPGQGLRLIYYSQIVNDFQKGDIAEGYSVSREKKESFPLTVTSAQKNPTAFYLCASRDRGPFGYTFGSGTRLTVV.

The rearrangement links TRBV6-2 or TRBV6-3 to TRBJ1-1; tentative D call: TRBD1 (6 bases). CDR3 length: 18 residues. Deletions cut 0 bases from V and 3 bases from J, with 20 bases between. The germline V gene encodes CDR1 MNHEY and CDR2 SVGEGT. CDR3 nucleotide sequence: TGTGCCAGCAGTTACTCCCTAGCAGGGGAGTCCATGTACACTGAAGCTTTCTTT. Translated: CASSYSLAGESMYTEAFF.

A few counts support this clone. This chain links TRBV9 with TRBJ1-2; TRBD1 matches 7 bases. V shed 4 bases and J 4 bases; nucleotides not matched to a gene: 7. There are 14 residues in the CDR3. Germline V gene lookup returns CDR1 SGDLS and CDR2 YYNGEE. CDR3 sequence: CASSPAWDSYGYTF. CDR3 nucleotides: TGTGCCAGCAGCCCGGCGTGGGACAGCTATGGCTACACCTTC. Full variable domain (outside the CDR3, taken from reference TRBV9 and TRBJ1-2): DSGVTQTPKHLITATGQRVTLRCSPRSGDLSVYWYQQSLDQGLQFLIQYYNGEERAKGNILERFSAQQFPDLHSELNLSSLELGDSALYFCASSPAWDSYGYTFGSGTRLTVV.

The chain links TRBV12-3 or TRBV12-4 to TRBJ2-7; unclear D gene. The V and J ends lost 8 bases and 4 bases respectively, with 12 bases between them. CDR3 size: 12 residues. CDR3 amino acids: CASRDRVYEQYF. As DNA, the CDR3 is TGTGCCAGCCGTGATCGGGTTTACGAGCAGTACTTC.

The chain carries TRBV7-2 and TRBJ2-3; perhaps TRBD2 as D (6 bases). The CDR3 contains 14 residues. The germline gives CDR1 SGHTA, CDR2 FQGNSA. Trimming stripped 5 bases from V and 6 bases from J, with 15 bases between. The CDR3 loop is CASSPGRGSDTQYF. The CDR3 region has the DNA TGTGCCAGCAGCCCCGGGAGAGGGAGCGATACGCAGTATTTT.

V and J are TRBV19 and TRBJ2-2; 9 bases line up with TRBD2. CDR3 length: 15 amino acids. Germline V CDR1 and CDR2: LNHDA, SQIVND (reference sequence). With V trimmed by 3 bases and J by 5 bases, 4 bases remained unmatched. CDR3 amino acids: CASSIPLAGTGELFF. The CDR3 coding sequence is TGTGCCAGTAGTATCCCCCTAGCGGGGACCGGGGAGCTGTTTTTT. Full variable domain (remainder filled in from reference TRBV19 and TRBJ2-2): DGGITQSPKYLFRKEGQNVTLSCEQNLNHDAMYWYRQDPGQGLRLIYYSQIVNDFQKGDIAEGYSVSREKKESFPLTVTSAQKNPTAFYLCASSIPLAGTGELFFGEGSRLTVL.

V is TRBV9 and J is TRBJ1-3, with D perhaps TRBD1 (5 bases). The CDR3 consists of 15 residues. V was shortened by 4 bases and J by 3 bases, with 14 bases between the two germline ends. The germline CDR1 and CDR2 sequences are SGDLS and YYNGEE. The DNA for the CDR3 is TGTGCCAGCAGCCCATCCTGGGGCAGTGGAAACACCATATATTTT. This codes for CASSPSWGSGNTIYF.

The gene calls are TRBV3-1 (or the pseudogene TRBV3-2) and TRBJ1-6; weak D call: TRBD1 (5 bases). This CDR3 is built from 15 residues. CDR1 is LGHDT and CDR2 is YNNKEL in the germline V gene (reference sequence). The germline V and J ends were trimmed by 1 base and 8 bases, with 12 bases remaining between them. CDR3 amino acids: CASSQASGKHSPLHF. In DNA, the CDR3 is TGTGCCAGCAGCCAAGCGTCAGGGAAGCATTCACCCCTCCACTTT.

The chain uses TRBV24-1 and TRBJ1-5; tentative D call: TRBD1 (6 bases). With 4 bases removed from V and 3 bases from J, the gap between germline ends came to 12 bases. The germline gives CDR1 KGHDR, CDR2 SFDVKD. CDR3 length equals 15 residues. As DNA, the CDR3 is TGTGCCACCAGTGACGCACAGGGTAACAATCAGCCCCAGCATTTT. This gives the protein CATSDAQGNNQPQHF.

The rearrangement joins TRBV7-8 to TRBJ1-4; 9 bases map to TRBD1. V was pared by 2 bases and J by 7 bases, with 8 bases of the junction left unmatched. From germline, CDR1 is SGHVS and CDR2 FQNEAQ. The CDR3 contains 16 residues. The CDR3 protein is CASSLMGQGFAEKLFF. The CDR3 nucleotides read TGTGCCAGCAGCTTAATGGGACAGGGATTTGCTGAAAAACTGTTTTTT.

This sequence joins TRBV6-2 or TRBV6-3 and TRBJ2-1, with 11 bases matching TRBD2. Germline V gene data show CDR1 as MNHEY and CDR2 as SVGEGT. After removal of 6 bases from V and 8 bases from J, the junction contained 12 bases not matched to a gene. The CDR3 totals 16 residues. The CDR3 spells CASSSLIAGGEYEQFF. The CDR3 DNA follows: TGTGCCAGCAGCTCCCTTATAGCGGGAGGGGAATATGAGCAGTTCTTC.

This chain joins TRBV5-1 and TRBJ1-5; 9 bases are a match to TRBD1. Germline assignment: CDR1 SGHRS and CDR2 YFSETQ. Unmatched junction bases numbered 6, after V lost 5 bases and J lost 3 bases. This CDR3 is 15 amino acids long. This chain's CDR3 is CASRPTGGSNQPQHF. CDR3 in DNA: TGCGCCAGCAGACCCACAGGGGGCTCCAATCAGCCCCAGCATTTT.

This clone was seen once. V gene TRBV28 combines with J gene TRBJ2-7, with 8 bases aligning to TRBD1. Germline V gene lookup returns CDR1 MDHEN and CDR2 SYDVKM. Germline trimming cut 3 bases from V and 6 bases from J; bases unmatched to any gene: 7. CDR3 length equals 14 residues. The CDR3 DNA sequence: TGTGCCAGCAGTTTGACAGGGGCGCCCCCCGAGCAGTACTTC. Translated: CASSLTGAPPEQYF. Drawing the rest from reference TRBV28 and TRBJ2-7, the complete variable domain is DVKVTQSSRYLVKRTGEKVFLECVQDMDHENMFWYRQDPGLGLRLIYFSYDVKMKEKGDIPEGYSVSREKKERFSLILESASTNQTSMYLCASSLTGAPPEQYFGPGTRLTVT.

This clone appeared once. The chain recombines TRBV11-2 with TRBJ2-7; D possibly corresponds to TRBD1 (5 bases). Trimming took off 0 bases at V and 6 bases at J, with 9 bases between the two ends. Germline CDR1 and CDR2: SGHAT and FQNNGV. This CDR3 is 13 amino acids long. In DNA form, the CDR3 reads TGTGCCAGCAGCTTAGAAGGGCAGGGCGAGCAGTACTTC. Translation gives CASSLEGQGEQYF.

Comment on this clone: Relative to the germline gene, one junction end is altered; a read error may explain this. J is TRBJ1-1 and V is TRBV6-5; no definite D call. Germline CDR1 reads MNHEY; CDR2 reads SVGAGI. This CDR3 region has 15 residues. The chain's CDR3 is CASSNSPGSNTEAFF. DNA of the CDR3: TGTGCCAGCAGTAACTCCCCAGGATCCAACACTGAAGCTTTCTTT.

The chain combines TRBV7-9 with TRBJ2-7; 9 bases are shared with TRBD1. Per the germline V gene, CDR1 is SEHNR and CDR2 is FQNEAQ (reference sequence). This CDR3 contains 16 residues. Trimming removed 1 base from V and 2 bases from J; junction bases left unmatched: 6. CDR3 DNA sequence: TGTGCCAGCAGCTTAGAGGGACAGGGTTTAACCTACGAGCAGTACTTC. This codes for CASSLEGQGLTYEQYF.